This T cell receptor (beta chain) stems from a study of graft-versus-host responses after intestinal transplantation. In regard to this clone: The antigen is unknown.

Some clones are missing from TCRdb's copy, which holds only in-frame ones; the method was immunoSEQ multiplex PCR. This sample has more than 85,000 clones; around 93% occur once, and the top ten carry less than 0.08%. Germline CDR1 reads MNHEY; CDR2 reads SMNVEV (reference sequence). The ends were cut back, 11 bases at V and 1 base at J, with 11 bases in the middle. The CDR3 sequence is 12 residues long. Study-level findings and limits: GvH clones appeared in recipient marrow, some first in ileum or blood. Patients who carried graft-donor T cell macrochimerism also had high graft-versus-host to host-versus-graft clonal ratios in their allografts.

This TCR derives from a human donor who was the organ donor for an intestinal transplant. The material sequenced was unstimulated CD8+ T cells sorted from spleen or lymph node cells, taken before transplant. The J gene is TRBJ1-2, the V gene TRBV27, with TRBD1 as a possible D gene (6 bases). CDR3 nucleotide sequence: TGTGCCCGGCAGACAGGTAACTATGGCTACACCTTC. It codes for CARQTGNYGYTF.